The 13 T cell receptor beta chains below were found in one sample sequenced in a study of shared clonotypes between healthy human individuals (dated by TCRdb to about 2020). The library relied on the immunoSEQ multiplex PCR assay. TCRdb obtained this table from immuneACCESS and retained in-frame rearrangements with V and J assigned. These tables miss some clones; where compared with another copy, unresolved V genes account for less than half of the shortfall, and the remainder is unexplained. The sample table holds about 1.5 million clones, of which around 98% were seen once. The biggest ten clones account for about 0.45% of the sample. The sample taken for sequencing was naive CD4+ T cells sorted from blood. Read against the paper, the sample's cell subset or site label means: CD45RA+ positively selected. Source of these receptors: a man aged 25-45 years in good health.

CDR3 region: CASTRFRQGPGELFF. In DNA form, the CDR3 reads TGTGCCAGCACTCGCTTCCGGCAGGGCCCCGGGGAGCTGTTTTTT. The chain employs TRBV27 and TRBJ2-2, with D perhaps matching TRBD1 (5 bases). Germline CDR1 MNHEY, CDR2 SMNVEV (reference sequence). The CDR3 is 15 amino acids. Trimming removed 7 bases at V and 6 bases at J, with 18 bases between.

CDR3: CASSYRGIGEKLFF. The CDR3 DNA reads TGTGCCAGCAGTTACAGGGGGATCGGCGAAAAACTGTTTTTT. J is TRBJ1-4 and V is TRBV6-5; TRBD1 might be the D (6 bases). Germline CDR1 reads MNHEY; CDR2 reads SVGAGI. V lost 2 bases and J 8 bases, leaving 12 bases between the germline ends. This CDR3 is 14 amino acids long.

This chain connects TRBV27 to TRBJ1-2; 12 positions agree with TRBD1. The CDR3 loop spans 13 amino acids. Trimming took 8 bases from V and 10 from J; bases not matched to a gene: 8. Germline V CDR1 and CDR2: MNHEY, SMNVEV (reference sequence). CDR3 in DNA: TGTGCCAGCGGGTTCCGGGACAGGGGGCTCTACACCTTC. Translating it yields CASGFRDRGLYTF.

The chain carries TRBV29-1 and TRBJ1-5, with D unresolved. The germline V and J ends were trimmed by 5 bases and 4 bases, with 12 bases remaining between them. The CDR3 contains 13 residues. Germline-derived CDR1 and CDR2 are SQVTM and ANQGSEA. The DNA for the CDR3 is TGCAGCGTTTCCTTAGGCCAGAATCAGCCCCAGCATTTT. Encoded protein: CSVSLGQNQPQHF.

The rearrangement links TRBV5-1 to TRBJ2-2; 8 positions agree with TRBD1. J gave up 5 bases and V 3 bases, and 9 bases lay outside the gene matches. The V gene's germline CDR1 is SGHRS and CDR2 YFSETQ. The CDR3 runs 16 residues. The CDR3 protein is CASSSGAGGNTGELFF. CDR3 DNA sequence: TGCGCCAGCAGCTCGGGTGCAGGGGGCAATACCGGGGAGCTGTTTTTT. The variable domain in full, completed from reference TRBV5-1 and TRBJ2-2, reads KAGVTQTPRYLIKTRGQQVTLSCSPISGHRSVSWYQQTPGQGLQFLFEYFSETQRNKGNFPGRFSGRQFSNSRSEMNVSTLELGDSALYLCASSSGAGGNTGELFFGEGSRLTVL.

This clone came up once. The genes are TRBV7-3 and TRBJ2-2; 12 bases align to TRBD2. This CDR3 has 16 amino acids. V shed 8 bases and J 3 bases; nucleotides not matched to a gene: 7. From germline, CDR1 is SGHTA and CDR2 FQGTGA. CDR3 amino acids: CASRLAGGPDTGELFF. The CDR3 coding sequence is TGTGCCAGCCGGCTAGCGGGAGGGCCCGACACCGGGGAGCTGTTTTTT.

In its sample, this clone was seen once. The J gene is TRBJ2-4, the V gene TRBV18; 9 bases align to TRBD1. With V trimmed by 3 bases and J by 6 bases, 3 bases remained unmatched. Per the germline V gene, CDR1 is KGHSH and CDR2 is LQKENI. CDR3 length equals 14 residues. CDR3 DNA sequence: TGTGCCAGCTCACCGGGACAGGGAGTAAACATTCAGTACTTC. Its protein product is CASSPGQGVNIQYF.

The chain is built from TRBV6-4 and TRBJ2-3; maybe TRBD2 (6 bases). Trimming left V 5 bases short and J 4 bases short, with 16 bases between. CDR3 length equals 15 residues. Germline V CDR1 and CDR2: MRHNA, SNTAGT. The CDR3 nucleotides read TGTGCCAGCAGTCCGGAGGGCGGGATTTCAGATACGCAGTATTTT. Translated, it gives CASSPEGGISDTQYF.

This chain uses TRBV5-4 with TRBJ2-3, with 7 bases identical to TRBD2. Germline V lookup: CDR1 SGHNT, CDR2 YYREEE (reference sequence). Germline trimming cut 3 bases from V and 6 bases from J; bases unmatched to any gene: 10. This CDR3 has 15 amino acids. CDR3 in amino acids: CASSSPREGPDTQYF. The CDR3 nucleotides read TGTGCCAGCAGCTCCCCGAGGGAGGGCCCCGATACGCAGTATTTT.

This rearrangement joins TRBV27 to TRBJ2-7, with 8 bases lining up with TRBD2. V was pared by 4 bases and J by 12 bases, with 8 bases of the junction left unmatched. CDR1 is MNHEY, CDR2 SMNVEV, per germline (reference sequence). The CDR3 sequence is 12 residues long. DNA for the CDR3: TGTGCCAGCAGTTCATTCGGGGGGGGGCTGTACTTC. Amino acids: CASSSFGGGLYF.

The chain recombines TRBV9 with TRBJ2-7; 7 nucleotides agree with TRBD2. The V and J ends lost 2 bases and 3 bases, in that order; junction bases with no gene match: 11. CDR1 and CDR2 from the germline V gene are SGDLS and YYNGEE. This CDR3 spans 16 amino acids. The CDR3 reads CASSVGRVSGYYEQYF. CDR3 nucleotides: TGTGCCAGCAGCGTTGGGAGGGTGTCGGGTTACTACGAGCAGTACTTC.

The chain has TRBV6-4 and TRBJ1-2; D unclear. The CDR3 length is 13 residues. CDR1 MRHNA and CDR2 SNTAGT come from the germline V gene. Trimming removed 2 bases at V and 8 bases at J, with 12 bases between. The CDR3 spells CASSDRSANGYTF. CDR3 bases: TGTGCCAGCAGTGACCGTTCAGCGAACGGCTACACCTTC.

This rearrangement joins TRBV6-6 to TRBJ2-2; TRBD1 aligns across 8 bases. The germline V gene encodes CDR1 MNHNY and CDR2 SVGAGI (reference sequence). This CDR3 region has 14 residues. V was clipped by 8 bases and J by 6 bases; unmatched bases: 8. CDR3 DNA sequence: TGTGCCAGCCAGGGGGCAGCCCTGGCCGGGGAGCTGTTTTTT. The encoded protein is CASQGAALAGELFF.